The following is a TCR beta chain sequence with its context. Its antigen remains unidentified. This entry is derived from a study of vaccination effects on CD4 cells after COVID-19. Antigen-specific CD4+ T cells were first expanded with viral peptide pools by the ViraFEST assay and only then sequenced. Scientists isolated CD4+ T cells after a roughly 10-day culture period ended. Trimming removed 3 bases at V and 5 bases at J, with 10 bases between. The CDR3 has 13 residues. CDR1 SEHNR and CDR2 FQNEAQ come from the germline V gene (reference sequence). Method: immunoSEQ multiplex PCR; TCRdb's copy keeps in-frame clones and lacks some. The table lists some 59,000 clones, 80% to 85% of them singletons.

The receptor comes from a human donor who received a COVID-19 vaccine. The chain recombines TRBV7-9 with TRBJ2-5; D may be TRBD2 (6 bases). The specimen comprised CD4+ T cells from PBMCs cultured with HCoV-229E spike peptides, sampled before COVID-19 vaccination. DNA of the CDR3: TGTGCCAGCAGCTTGGGAAGCGGGGAGACCCAGTACTTC. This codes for CASSLGSGETQYF.